This entry features one T cell receptor (beta chain) sequence. This clonotype showed up just a few times. Its antigen is still unknown. No much larger clonotype is one base removed from it; base qualities were not supplied. The source of the sample is a study of T cells in Graves' hyperthyroidism and ophthalmopathy (dated 2019 in TCRdb). Broadly, across the study: Peripheral blood samples were taken at initial diagnosis, before any treatment was given. To identify TCR V-J signatures that set the groups apart, the researchers used a discovery cohort of 100 or so patients, made up of around 40 with Graves' ophthalmopathy and 55 to 65 with stable Graves' hyperthyroidism. Whether ophthalmopathy could be predicted prospectively was tested in an independent validation cohort made up of under 20 hyperthyroidism patients plus 17 patients who later progressed to ophthalmopathy. The roughly 91 discovery patients were randomly divided into training and test sets at a 7:3 ratio. In about 6 Graves' hyperthyroidism patients, the study also compared T-cell repertoires from thyroid tissue with T-cell repertoires from blood. Following sampling, methimazole starting at 30 mg daily was given to hyperthyroidism patients, and high-dose intravenous methylprednisolone was given to ophthalmopathy patients. According to the paper, TCR Vbeta CDR3 sequencing was carried out on roughly 130 peripheral blood samples, which came from under 50 ophthalmopathy, around 75 hyperthyroidism and roughly 17 progressor patients. General findings and caveats noted by the study authors: No statistical method was used to fix the sample size in advance, and group allocation was not hidden from the investigators. Most expanded thyroid clonotypes (frequency above 0.001) were also found in blood, which suggests that blood repertoires may mirror thyroid immune responses. In cross-validation, a model built on a 13 V-J signature told ophthalmopathy apart from stable hyperthyroidism with over 85% sensitivity and roughly 81% specificity, and in testing the same model reached 80%/75%. During validation, the model predicted progression to ophthalmopathy a median of around six months ahead of onset, with roughly 65% sensitivity and around 72% specificity.

A patient counted as having stable Graves' hyperthyroidism if no progression to ophthalmopathy occurred over 18 months of follow-up. The hyperthyroidism patients were between 18 and 65 years old and newly diagnosed, with a disease duration of less than 2 months. Patients with uncontrolled infections, other autoimmune diseases, pregnancy or lactation were excluded. Diagnoses relied on clinical symptoms, serum thyroxine and TRAb, thyroid ultrasound and orbital computed tomography. Ficoll-Paque density gradient centrifugation was used to isolate PBMCs from 8.5 to 10 ml of fresh peripheral blood. Total RNA was extracted with Trizol reagent, and quality was checked on an Agilent 2100 Bioanalyzer. TCR beta CDR3 regions were amplified from RNA transcripts. The first round of RT-PCR for the TCR CDR3 was performed with the HTBI primer set and the Qiagen OneStep RT-PCR kit. A second multiplex PCR round built the libraries, followed by size selection and purification. Paired-end sequencing of the libraries was performed with 100 bp reads on an Illumina HiSeq2000. As for the authors' bioinformatics: SOAPnuke was used to process the raw data, removing reads that contained adapters or uncalled bases, had a mean Phred below 15, or lacked an exact match to the constant primer or identifier. High-quality paired reads were merged with COPE v1.2.5, and unique nucleotide sequences were defined as clonotypes. MiTCR v1.1 was used to align the clonotypes against IMGT TRBV, TRBD and TRBJ reference segments. Only V-J combinations with frequency above 0.0001, covering about 99% of repertoires, were analysed. The TCS score was defined as F50 (clonal expansion) divided by E x V (chaos), with BLOSUM62-based TCRdist calculated between CDR3 peptides within each V-J. Welch's t-statistics and random forest reduced around 520 V-J features to roughly 13, which were used in a naive Bayes classifier (R e1071). TCRdb's own reprocessing of the public reads used fastp at Q25 and MiXCR and kept productive beta chains. Each entry is one CDR3 protein sequence, shown with its most common DNA and genes. What appears here as the V and J calls and clone size reflects TCRdb's work, not the paper's. The sample has fewer than 850,000 distinct CDR3 sequences on record, roughly 17% of them singletons. The ten top clones hold about 16% of the sample.

Material for sequencing was blood. This receptor was identified in a man between 50 and 59 years old with Graves' hyperthyroidism.

DNA sequence: TGTGCCATCAGTGACGCAGGGGTCGGTAGCAATCAGCCCCAGCATTTT. Its translation is CAISDAGVGSNQPQHF. The V gene is TRBV10-3 and the J gene is TRBJ1-5; 6 matching bases give a weak D call of TRBD1. The CDR3 has 16 amino acids, counting the end cysteine and phenylalanine. CDR3 DNA is the only sequence kept; it has 48 bases, read in frame from the first base. The germline V gene encodes CDR1 ENHRY and CDR2 SYGVKD. Between the V and J ends, shortened by 3 bases and 0 bases respectively, the junction contains 12 bases.